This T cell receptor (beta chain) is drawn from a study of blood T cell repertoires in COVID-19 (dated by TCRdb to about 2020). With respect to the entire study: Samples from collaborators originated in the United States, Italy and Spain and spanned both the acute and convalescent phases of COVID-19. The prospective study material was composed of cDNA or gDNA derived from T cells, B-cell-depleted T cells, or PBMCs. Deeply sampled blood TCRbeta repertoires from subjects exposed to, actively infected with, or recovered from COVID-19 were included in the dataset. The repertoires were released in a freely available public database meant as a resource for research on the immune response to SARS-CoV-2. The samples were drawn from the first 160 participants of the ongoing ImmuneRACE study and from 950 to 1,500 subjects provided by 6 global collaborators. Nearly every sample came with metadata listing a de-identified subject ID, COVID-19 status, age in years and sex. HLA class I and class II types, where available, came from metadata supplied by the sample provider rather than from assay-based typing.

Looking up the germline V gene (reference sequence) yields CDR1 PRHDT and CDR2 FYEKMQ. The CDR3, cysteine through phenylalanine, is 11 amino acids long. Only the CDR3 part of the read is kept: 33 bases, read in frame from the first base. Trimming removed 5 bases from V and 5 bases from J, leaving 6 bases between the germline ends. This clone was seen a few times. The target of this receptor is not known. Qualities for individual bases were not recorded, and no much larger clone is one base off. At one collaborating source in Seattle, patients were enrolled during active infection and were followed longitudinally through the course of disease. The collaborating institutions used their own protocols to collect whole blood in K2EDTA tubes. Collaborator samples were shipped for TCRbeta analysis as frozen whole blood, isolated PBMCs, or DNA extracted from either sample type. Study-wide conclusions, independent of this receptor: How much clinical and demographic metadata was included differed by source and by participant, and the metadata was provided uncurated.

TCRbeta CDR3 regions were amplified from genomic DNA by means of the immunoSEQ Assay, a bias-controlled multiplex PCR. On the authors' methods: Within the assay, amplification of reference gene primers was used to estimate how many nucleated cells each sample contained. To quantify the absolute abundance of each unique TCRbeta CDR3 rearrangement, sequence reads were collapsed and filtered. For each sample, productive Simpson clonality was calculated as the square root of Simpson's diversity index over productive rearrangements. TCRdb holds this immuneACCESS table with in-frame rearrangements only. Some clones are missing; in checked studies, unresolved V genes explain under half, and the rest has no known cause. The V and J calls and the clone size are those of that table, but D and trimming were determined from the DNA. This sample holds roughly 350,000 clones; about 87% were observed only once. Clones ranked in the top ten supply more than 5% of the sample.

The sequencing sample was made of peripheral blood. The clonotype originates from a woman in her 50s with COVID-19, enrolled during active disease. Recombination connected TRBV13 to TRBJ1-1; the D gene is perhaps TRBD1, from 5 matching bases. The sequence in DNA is TGTGCCAGCAGCCAGGGAACTGAAGCTTTCTTT. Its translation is CASSQGTEAFF.